One TCR beta chain is described in this entry. The antigen is unknown. The entry originates in a study of tumor-infiltrating lymphocytes in localized non-small cell lung cancer. Across the whole study: Several tumor histologies, both smoking statuses, and some post-neoadjuvant chemotherapy samples were included.

Profiled with immunoSEQ multiplex PCR; TCRdb holds only in-frame clones, not every one. The data contain about 16,000 clones, around three quarters of them singletons. Study findings and constraints: Each assay used a separate piece of the same tissue. T-cell fraction did not differ between immunotypes IM1 and IM2.

This CDR3 has 13 residues. The trim removed 7 bases at V and 6 bases at J, leaving 6 bases unmatched. Germline CDR1 SEHNR, CDR2 FQNEAQ (reference sequence). The receptor was derived from a human donor with non-small cell lung cancer. This chain joins TRBV7-9 and TRBJ2-1; 7 bases map to TRBD1. The sample taken for sequencing was lung tumor tissue. The chain's CDR3 is CASNVAGGNEQFF. In DNA form, the CDR3 reads TGTGCCAGCAACGTTGCAGGGGGCAATGAGCAGTTCTTC.